These 31 T cell receptor beta chains came from one sample sequenced in a study of blood T cell repertoires in COVID-19. The assay was immunoSEQ multiplex PCR, and TCRdb's table has in-frame clones only and misses some. The sample has approximately 49,000 clones, 55% to 70% seen once. The sample comprised peripheral blood. Receptor source: a woman in her 70s with acute or convalescent COVID-19.

This chain links TRBV28 with TRBJ2-7, with 9 bases identical to TRBD1. The CDR3 totals 13 residues. Germline-derived CDR1 and CDR2 are MDHEN and SYDVKM. With 4 bases clipped from V and 5 bases from J, the junction kept 3 bases outside the gene matches. The CDR3 sequence is CASSSGQGHEQYF. CDR3 coding DNA: TGTGCCAGCAGTTCGGGACAGGGCCACGAGCAGTACTTC.

The CDR3 nucleotides read TGCGCCAGCAGCTTGGTAGATCCCCACTATGGCTACACCTTC. Translating gives CASSLVDPHYGYTF. The chain recombines TRBV5-1 with TRBJ1-2; D remains unclear. The CDR3 has 14 amino acids. Germline loops: CDR1 SGHRS, CDR2 YFSETQ. V gave up 0 bases and J gave up 3 bases, with 9 bases separating them.

This clone was recorded many times. V usage is TRBV30 and J usage is TRBJ2-1; D unresolved. Germline V gene sequence: CDR1 GTSNPN, CDR2 SVGIG (reference sequence). Between the trimmed V and J ends, which lost 0 bases and 7 bases, there was a span of 4 bases. This CDR3 is 11 amino acids long. The chain's CDR3 is CAWSVENEQFF. The CDR3 coding sequence is TGTGCCTGGAGTGTGGAGAATGAGCAGTTCTTC.

The chain is built from TRBV11-2 and TRBJ2-1; D might be TRBD2 (6 bases). The CDR3 extends over 15 amino acids. The V end was cut by 5 bases, the J end by 0 bases, with 11 bases between. Germline-derived CDR1 and CDR2 are SGHAT and FQNNGV. This CDR3 is CASSGGRSSYNEQFF. In DNA, the CDR3 is TGTGCCAGCAGCGGAGGGAGAAGCTCCTACAATGAGCAGTTCTTC.

This clone has just a few counts. This chain joins TRBV6-5 and TRBJ1-3; 8 positions match TRBD1. The V gene end was trimmed by 8 bases and the J gene end by 2 bases; junction bases not matched to a gene: 2. Per germline, CDR1 MNHEY and CDR2 SVGAGI. The CDR3 consists of 13 residues. The CDR3 spells CASQTGAGNTIYF. CDR3 DNA sequence: TGTGCCAGCCAGACAGGGGCTGGAAACACCATATATTTT.

The chain joins TRBV4-2 to TRBJ2-1; 10 bases fit TRBD1. The V gene end was trimmed by 5 bases and the J gene end by 6 bases; junction bases not matched to a gene: 4. The germline V gene has CDR1 LGHNA and CDR2 YNFKEQ. CDR3 length: 14 amino acids. The CDR3: CASSGRDRGNEQFF. The DNA of the CDR3 is TGTGCCAGCAGCGGCCGGGACAGGGGCAATGAGCAGTTCTTC.

V usage is TRBV6-6 and J usage is TRBJ1-2; D is unclear. V lost 2 bases and J lost 4, with 5 bases in between. Germline CDR1 reads MNHNY; CDR2 reads SVGAGI (reference sequence). This CDR3 has 12 residues. CDR3 coding DNA: TGTGCCAGCAGTTACGCGAGCTATGGCTACACCTTC. Amino acid sequence: CASSYASYGYTF.

The CDR3 region is CASSVDSTPISGNTIYF. The DNA of the CDR3 is TGTGCCAGCAGCGTAGATTCGACACCCATCTCTGGAAACACCATATATTTT. The chain is built from TRBV9 and TRBJ1-3; no reliable D call. With 0 bases removed from V and 0 bases from J, the gap between germline ends came to 13 bases. Germline CDR1 reads SGDLS; CDR2 reads YYNGEE. The CDR3 is 17 amino acids.

This chain links TRBV11-2 with TRBJ2-1; the match to TRBD2 covers 8 bases. J was trimmed by 8 bases and V by 3 bases; bases with no gene match: 9. Germline lookup yields CDR1 SGHAT and CDR2 FQNNGV. The CDR3 has 15 amino acids. DNA of the CDR3: TGTGCCAGCAGCTTGACGAGCGGGAGTCCCCATGAGCAGTTCTTC. This translates into CASSLTSGSPHEQFF.

Here the CDR3 reads CASSLGGTLGQYF. The CDR3, as DNA: TGTGCCAGCAGCTTAGGCGGAACTCTGGGGCAGTACTTC. The gene calls are TRBV11-2 and TRBJ2-7, with D hard to call. The germline V gene encodes CDR1 SGHAT and CDR2 FQNNGV. There are 13 residues in the CDR3. Deletions cut 1 base from V and 9 bases from J, with 13 bases between. Complete variable domain (other parts from reference TRBV11-2 and TRBJ2-7): EAGVAQSPRYKIIEKRQSVAFWCNPISGHATLYWYQQILGQGPKLLIQFQNNGVVDDSQLPKDRFSAERLKGVDSTLKIQPAKLEDSAVYLCASSLGGTLGQYFGPGTRLTVT.

There are a few counts of this clone. The J gene is TRBJ2-7, the V gene TRBV2; 11 bases match TRBD2. The germline gives CDR1 SNHLY, CDR2 FYNNEI. The V and J ends lost 3 bases and 3 bases, in that order; junction bases with no gene match: 7. The CDR3 loop spans 16 amino acids. CDR3: CASSDGSGGEYYEQYF. The CDR3 DNA is TGTGCCAGCAGTGATGGTAGCGGGGGGGAATACTACGAGCAGTACTTC.

The chain carries TRBV5-4 and TRBJ2-5; D might be TRBD1 (6 bases). Trimming took off 4 bases at V and 4 bases at J, with 23 bases between the two ends. Germline assignment: CDR1 SGHNT and CDR2 YYREEE (reference sequence). The CDR3 totals 17 residues. Here the CDR3 reads CASSTKATGTMAETQYF. DNA of the CDR3: TGTGCCAGCAGCACAAAGGCAACCGGGACAATGGCAGAGACCCAGTACTTC.

The CDR3 is CASSFRTGGSGYTF. In DNA form, the CDR3 reads TGTGCCAGCAGCTTTCGGACAGGGGGCTCTGGCTACACCTTC. This chain links TRBV7-2 with TRBJ1-2, with TRBD1 identical over 11 bases. Per the germline V gene, CDR1 is SGHTA and CDR2 is FQGNSA. V lost 3 bases and J lost 7; bases outside the gene matches: 4. The CDR3 spans 14 residues. Looking up the rest from reference TRBV7-2 and TRBJ1-2 gives the full variable domain: GAGVSQSPSNKVTEKGKDVELRCDPISGHTALYWYRQSLGQGLEFLIYFQGNSAPDKSGLPSDRFSAERTGGSVSTLTIQRTQQEDSAVYLCASSFRTGGSGYTFGSGTRLTVV.

This clone was seen a few times. The chain recombines TRBV7-2 with TRBJ2-5, with D uncertain. From germline, CDR1 is SGHTA and CDR2 FQGNSA. CDR3 length: 12 residues. V was trimmed by 5 bases and J by 8 bases, leaving 12 bases between them. This chain's CDR3 is CASSHPAGTQYF. The CDR3 coding sequence is TGTGCCAGCAGCCACCCCGCCGGTACCCAGTACTTC.

V gene TRBV25-1 combines with J gene TRBJ1-1; D remains unclear. V was cut by 6 bases and J by 1 base, with 6 bases left in between. Germline V lookup: CDR1 MGHDK, CDR2 SYGVNS. The CDR3 extends over 12 amino acids. Here the CDR3 reads CASRDWNTEAFF. DNA for the CDR3: TGTGCCAGCAGGGACTGGAACACTGAAGCTTTCTTT. Drawing the rest from reference TRBV25-1 and TRBJ1-1, the complete variable domain is EADIYQTPRYLVIGTGKKITLECSQTMGHDKMYWYQQDPGMELHLIHYSYGVNSTEKGDLSSESTVSRIRTEHFPLTLESARPSHTSQYLCASRDWNTEAFFGQGTRLTVV.

This clone has only a few counts. The chain carries TRBV7-6 and TRBJ1-3; D gene uncertain. CDR3 length: 12 amino acids. From germline, CDR1 is SGHVS and CDR2 FNYEAQ. Trimming took 1 base from V and 7 from J, leaving 5 bases between them. The CDR3 loop is CASSLDGNTIYF. The CDR3, as DNA: TGTGCCAGCAGCTTAGACGGGAACACCATATATTTT. The full variable domain, rest sourced from reference TRBV7-6 and TRBJ1-3, is GAGVSQSPRYKVTKRGQDVALRCDPISGHVSLYWYRQALGQGPEFLTYFNYEAQQDKSGLPNDRFSAERPEGSISTLTIQRTEQRDSAMYRCASSLDGNTIYFGEGSWLTVV.

V and J are TRBV5-4 and TRBJ1-1, with 7 nucleotides matching TRBD1. The CDR3 runs to 17 residues. With V trimmed by 4 bases and J by 0 bases, 12 bases remained unmatched. Looked up from germline, CDR1 is SGHNT and CDR2 is YYREEE (reference sequence). The CDR3, as DNA: TGTGCCAGCAGCCAAACCGGGACAGAAGGATTGAACACTGAAGCTTTCTTT. Translating it yields CASSQTGTEGLNTEAFF.

The chain joins TRBV6-6 to TRBJ2-1; no clear D gene. This CDR3 comprises 12 residues. The germline V and J ends were trimmed by 5 bases and 5 bases, with 7 bases remaining between them. Germline-derived CDR1 and CDR2 are MNHNY and SVGAGI (reference sequence). CDR3 in DNA: TGTGCCAGCAGTGGCCGGGACAATGAGCAGTTCTTC. It specifies CASSGRDNEQFF.

The chain combines TRBV18 with TRBJ2-2, with 7 bases aligning to TRBD2. The CDR3 runs 16 residues. Germline CDR1 and CDR2: KGHSH and LQKENI. V lost 3 bases and J lost 1; bases outside the gene matches: 5. The DNA for the CDR3 is TGTGCCAGCTCACCGGTCGGGACTAAGAACACCGGGGAGCTGTTTTTT. Amino acids: CASSPVGTKNTGELFF.

The V call is TRBV19, the J call TRBJ1-1; D is undetermined. The CDR3 has 13 amino acids. V gave up 3 bases and J gave up 10 bases, with 15 bases separating them. Germline assignment: CDR1 LNHDA and CDR2 SQIVND (reference sequence). The CDR3 reads CASSMNGNRGAFF. As DNA, the CDR3 is TGTGCCAGTAGTATGAACGGTAACCGTGGAGCTTTCTTT.

This rearrangement joins TRBV7-2 to TRBJ2-3; 14 bases line up with TRBD2. With V trimmed by 5 bases and J by 4 bases, 8 bases remained unmatched. CDR3 length: 17 residues. CDR1 is SGHTA, CDR2 FQGNSA, per germline. The CDR3 here is CASSAGLAGVVADTQYF. The CDR3 region has the DNA TGTGCCAGCAGCGCGGGACTAGCGGGAGTAGTGGCAGATACGCAGTATTTT.

The chain uses TRBV7-2 and TRBJ1-2; D might be TRBD1 (5 bases). The V end was cut by 8 bases, the J end by 4 bases, with 23 bases between. CDR1 is SGHTA and CDR2 is FQGNSA in the germline V gene. This CDR3 is built from 16 residues. CDR3 bases: TGTGCCAGCTCGAAAGGAAGCGGGGCTGGATTCTATGGCTACACCTTC. Translating it yields CASSKGSGAGFYGYTF. The entire variable domain, with the rest obtained from reference TRBV7-2 and TRBJ1-2, is as follows: GAGVSQSPSNKVTEKGKDVELRCDPISGHTALYWYRQSLGQGLEFLIYFQGNSAPDKSGLPSDRFSAERTGGSVSTLTIQRTQQEDSAVYLCASSKGSGAGFYGYTFGSGTRLTVV.

This clone has a handful of counts. This sequence joins TRBV7-9 and TRBJ2-3; possible D gene TRBD2, 6 bases. V lost 2 bases and J lost 3, with 9 bases in between. Germline V CDR1 and CDR2: SEHNR, FQNEAQ (reference sequence). The CDR3 is 14 residues long. The CDR3: CASSLSLATDTQYF. The CDR3 DNA follows: TGTGCCAGCAGCTTATCCCTAGCGACAGATACGCAGTATTTT.

This clone is a singleton in its sample. The chain uses TRBV4-1 and TRBJ1-5; TRBD1 agrees at 7 bases. Germline trimming cut 5 bases from V and 6 bases from J; bases unmatched to any gene: 10. The germline V gene encodes CDR1 MGHRA and CDR2 YSYEKL. CDR3 length equals 15 residues. The DNA of the CDR3 is TGCGCCAGCAGCGACCCCGGCAGGGGGATTCAGCCCCAGCATTTT. Protein product: CASSDPGRGIQPQHF.

The V gene is TRBV30, the J gene TRBJ1-6; 7 nucleotides agree with TRBD1. This CDR3 has 11 amino acids. CDR1 and CDR2 from the germline V gene are GTSNPN and SVGIG (reference sequence). V lost 5 bases, J lost 15 bases, and 7 bases stayed unmatched. CDR3 loop: CAWSRDSRLHF. CDR3 DNA: TGTGCCTGGTCCCGGGACAGTCGCCTCCACTTT.

This chain connects TRBV4-2 to TRBJ2-7, with D tentatively TRBD1 (6 bases). In germline, CDR1 is LGHNA, CDR2 YNFKEQ. Trimming removed 0 bases from V and 2 bases from J, with 11 bases in between. CDR3 length: 15 amino acids. CDR3 sequence: CASSQEGTRAYEQYF. In DNA, the CDR3 is TGTGCCAGCAGCCAAGAAGGGACACGGGCCTACGAGCAGTACTTC.

This sequence joins TRBV19 and TRBJ1-1; no clear D gene. Trimming removed 3 bases at V and 11 bases at J, with 16 bases between. CDR3 size: 13 residues. Germline lookup yields CDR1 LNHDA and CDR2 SQIVND (reference sequence). The CDR3 loop is CASSIAGRDRAFF. The CDR3, as DNA: TGTGCCAGTAGTATTGCGGGGAGGGATAGGGCTTTCTTT.

The chain employs TRBV7-9 and TRBJ2-4; 10 bases match TRBD1. The CDR3 is 14 residues long. J gave up 7 bases and V 5 bases, and 5 bases lay outside the gene matches. In germline, CDR1 is SEHNR, CDR2 FQNEAQ (reference sequence). Written as DNA, the CDR3 is TGTGCCAGCAGCCCGACAGGGGGCTTGAACATTCAGTACTTC. This translates into CASSPTGGLNIQYF.

The genes are TRBV18 and TRBJ2-7; D possibly corresponds to TRBD2 (7 bases). Trimming removed 1 base from V and 7 bases from J, with 11 bases in between. The CDR3 contains 13 residues. CDR1 is KGHSH and CDR2 is LQKENI in the germline V gene. In nucleotides, the CDR3 is TGTGCCAGCTCACCACAAGGGAGGGGGGAGCAGTACTTC. This translates into CASSPQGRGEQYF.

The V gene is TRBV7-3, the J gene TRBJ1-2; 8 bases are shared with TRBD1. The CDR3 sequence is 13 residues long. In germline, CDR1 is SGHTA, CDR2 FQGTGA. V shed 2 bases, J shed 7 bases, and the junction held 3 bases outside the gene matches. The CDR3 is CASSLYGTGGYTF. The CDR3 region has the DNA TGTGCCAGCAGCTTATACGGGACAGGTGGCTACACCTTC.

This sequence joins TRBV30 and TRBJ2-7; the D gene is possibly TRBD1 (6 bases). Germline V gene lookup returns CDR1 GTSNPN and CDR2 SVGIG (reference sequence). V lost 2 bases, J lost 6 bases, and 14 bases lay in between. The CDR3 sequence is 13 residues long. The CDR3 DNA reads TGTGCCTGGAGTTTCAGGGGATCAGTCGAGCAGTACTTC. Its protein is CAWSFRGSVEQYF.